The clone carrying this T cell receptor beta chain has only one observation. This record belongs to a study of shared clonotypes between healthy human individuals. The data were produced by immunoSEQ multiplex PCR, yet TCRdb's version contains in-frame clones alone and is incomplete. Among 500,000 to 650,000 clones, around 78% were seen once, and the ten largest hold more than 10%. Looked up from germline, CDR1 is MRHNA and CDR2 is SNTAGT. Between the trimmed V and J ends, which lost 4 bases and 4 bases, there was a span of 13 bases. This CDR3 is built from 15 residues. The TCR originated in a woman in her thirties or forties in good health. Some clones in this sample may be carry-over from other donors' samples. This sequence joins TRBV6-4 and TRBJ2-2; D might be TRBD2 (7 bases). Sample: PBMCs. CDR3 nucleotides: TGTGCCAGCAGTGGAGGGGGACTAAGCACCGGGGAGCTGTTTTTT. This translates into CASSGGGLSTGELFF.